These 6 T cell receptor beta chains were all obtained from the same sample, sequenced in a study of identical twins. In TCRdb, the 5' RACE reads were re-called with MiXCR into one record per CDR3 protein. This sample carries over 200,000 distinct CDR3 sequences, approximately 5.9% of them seen once, and the ten largest clones take more than 14%. The sample also formed part of further work on T cells expressing NK-cell markers.

What was sequenced was CD8+ T cells sorted from blood. The source of these receptors is a woman between 18 and 29 years old in good health.

At least ten counts were recorded for this clonotype. CDR3 DNA sequence: TGTGCCAGCAATCTGCCTTTATCAGGGGCGGGAGGAAACACCATATATTTT. Translating it yields CASNLPLSGAGGNTIYF. This rearrangement joins TRBV12-3 or TRBV12-4 to TRBJ1-3; tentative D call: TRBD1 (6 bases). The CDR3 loop spans 17 amino acids. V lost 7 bases to trimming and J lost 4 bases, with 23 bases between them.

The chain joins TRBV27 to TRBJ1-2; tentative D call: TRBD1 (5 bases). CDR1 is MNHEY, CDR2 SMNVEV, per germline (reference sequence). Trimming took off 3 bases at V and 7 bases at J, with 12 bases between the two ends. CDR3 length equals 13 residues. The CDR3 DNA reads as TGTGCCAGCAGTTTTCCCGGGGGACGTGGCTACACCTTC. It translates to CASSFPGGRGYTF.

This clonotype has a handful of counts. The chain couples TRBV20-1 to TRBJ1-1, with a weak D call TRBD1 (5 bases). Germline V gene lookup returns CDR1 DFQATT and CDR2 SNEGSKA (reference sequence). The CDR3 consists of 15 residues. Trimming shortened V by 4 bases and J by 5 bases, and 20 bases separated the two germline ends. The CDR3 region is CSATPPKGRRTEAFF. The DNA of the CDR3 is TGCAGTGCTACCCCCCCGAAGGGGCGTCGGACTGAAGCTTTCTTT.

This rearrangement joins TRBV29-1 to TRBJ2-7; D is unclear. Germline V CDR1 and CDR2: SQVTM, ANQGSEA. The ends were cut back, 2 bases at V and 0 bases at J, with 8 bases in the middle. CDR3 length: 13 amino acids. CDR3 sequence reads: CSVEQVGSYEQYF. CDR3 DNA: TGCAGCGTTGAACAGGTGGGCTCCTACGAGCAGTACTTC.

The V and J genes are TRBV11-2 and TRBJ2-7; weak D call: TRBD2 (6 bases). The ends were cut back, 4 bases at V and 6 bases at J, with 7 bases in the middle. CDR3 size: 11 residues. In germline, CDR1 is SGHAT, CDR2 FQNNGV. The chain's CDR3 is CASSSEGEQYF. CDR3 nucleotide sequence: TGTGCCAGCAGCTCGGAGGGCGAGCAGTACTTC.

The chain has TRBV10-3 and TRBJ1-1; D might be TRBD1 (5 bases). The V gene's germline CDR1 is ENHRY and CDR2 SYGVKD. This CDR3 is built from 13 residues. V was trimmed by 7 bases and J by 4 bases, leaving 13 bases between them. The CDR3 DNA sequence: TGTGCCATCATAGGGGATACGGCCACTGAAGCTTTCTTT. It is translated as CAIIGDTATEAFF.